This T cell receptor (beta chain) was identified in a study of Ad26.COV2.S vaccination and SARS-CoV-2 variants. Looking at the study overall: Intramuscular Ad26.COV2.S at 5x10^10 or 1x10^11 viral particles.

Study results and limitations: Total T cell responses, in the TCR breadth and depth analyses, may have been underestimated. Post-vaccination breadth of spike-specific CD8+ and CD4+ T cell responses was reportedly substantial. Placebo recipients trailed vaccine recipients in spike-specific TCR breadth.

Method: immunoSEQ multiplex PCR; TCRdb's copy keeps in-frame clones and lacks some. The sample has some 270,000 clones, around nine tenths seen once. In the case of this clone: Antigen: not known.

The treatment here: roughly 19 received Ad26.COV2.S at low or high dose, single or two shots; about 5 received placebo; per-sample allocation not given. Sampling took place 63 days after the first vaccine or placebo injection. The sample in question was peripheral blood, obtained in a trial of Ad26.COV2.S vaccine versus placebo. This receptor was identified in a person aged 18-60 years who received the Ad26.COV2.S COVID-19 vaccine or a placebo.

The CDR3 here is CASRKMTAPGSPLHF. The CDR3 bases are TGTGCCAGCAGAAAAATGACGGCGCCGGGTTCACCCCTCCACTTT. The chain uses TRBV7-9 and TRBJ1-6, with D hard to call. V shed 6 bases and J shed 9 bases, with 18 bases lying between them. The CDR3 is made up of 15 amino acids. In germline, CDR1 is SEHNR, CDR2 FQNEAQ (reference sequence). The variable domain in full, completed from reference TRBV7-9 and TRBJ1-6, reads DTGVSQNPRHKITKRGQNVTFRCDPISEHNRLYWYRQTLGQGPEFLTYFQNEAQLEKSRLLSDRFSAERPKGSFSTLEIQRTEQGDSAMYLCASRKMTAPGSPLHFGNGTRLTVT.